The 11 T cell receptor beta chains given below trace back to one sample, sequenced in a study of beta chain features in type 1 diabetes. The whole isolated RNA underwent reverse transcription, so sequencing captured expressed TCRB transcripts. The protocol was immunoSEQ multiplex PCR, while the TCRdb copy is restricted to in-frame clones and leaves out a portion. The sample carries hundreds of thousands of clones, about 30% recorded once. Sequencing was performed on naive CD4+ T cells from blood. Source of these receptors: a man between 18 and 29 years old in good health.

This clone showed up just a few times. For the CDR3, the DNA is TGCGCCAGCAGCCAAGGACGCCTGGGCAGCTACGAGCAGTACTTC. The encoded protein is CASSQGRLGSYEQYF. The chain carries TRBV4-1 and TRBJ2-7, with D hard to call. The germline V gene has CDR1 MGHRA and CDR2 YSYEKL. Trimming took off 1 base at V and 3 bases at J, with 13 bases between the two ends. The CDR3 consists of 15 residues.

This clone has more than one count but fewer than ten. V is TRBV29-1 and J is TRBJ2-2; no reliable D call. V gave up 5 bases and J gave up 7 bases, with 11 bases separating them. This CDR3 contains 12 residues. Germline-derived CDR1 and CDR2 are SQVTM and ANQGSEA. The CDR3 nucleotides read TGCAGCGTTAGGACCTCTCGCGGGGAGCTGTTTTTT. This translates into CSVRTSRGELFF.

This chain links TRBV4-3 with TRBJ2-3, with 13 bases aligning to TRBD2. This CDR3 region has 20 residues. The trim removed 0 bases at V and 4 bases at J, leaving 13 bases unmatched. CDR1 and CDR2 from the germline V gene are LGHNA and YSLEER. The CDR3 reads CASSQDLTSGRAGFADTQYF. CDR3 nucleotides: TGCGCCAGCAGCCAAGATCTAACTAGCGGGAGGGCCGGATTTGCAGATACGCAGTATTTT.

V is TRBV30 and J is TRBJ2-7; possible D gene TRBD2, 6 bases. The CDR3 is 15 amino acids. Germline V gives CDR1 GTSNPN, CDR2 SVGIG (reference sequence). Trimming stripped 2 bases from V and 4 bases from J, with 18 bases between. CDR3 in amino acids: CAWSPTGRGRYEQYF. The CDR3 bases are TGTGCCTGGAGTCCCACCGGGAGAGGTCGTTACGAGCAGTACTTC.

The V and J genes are TRBV11-2 and TRBJ2-3, with 7 bases fitting TRBD1. Unmatched junction bases numbered 8, after V lost 4 bases and J lost 7 bases. The CDR3 is 14 amino acids. The germline gives CDR1 SGHAT, CDR2 FQNNGV. CDR3: CASSYGAGGNTQYF. DNA of the CDR3: TGTGCCAGCAGCTATGGGGCAGGGGGAAATACGCAGTATTTT.

The rearrangement uses TRBV28 and TRBJ2-7, with a weak D call TRBD2 (5 bases). V was clipped by 3 bases and J by 2 bases, with 14 bases between them. Germline V gene lookup returns CDR1 MDHEN and CDR2 SYDVKM. This CDR3 is built from 15 residues. The CDR3 region is CASSLDAGSPYEQYF. In nucleotides, the CDR3 is TGTGCCAGCAGTTTGGATGCGGGCAGTCCCTACGAGCAGTACTTC. The full variable domain, rest sourced from reference TRBV28 and TRBJ2-7, is DVKVTQSSRYLVKRTGEKVFLECVQDMDHENMFWYRQDPGLGLRLIYFSYDVKMKEKGDIPEGYSVSREKKERFSLILESASTNQTSMYLCASSLDAGSPYEQYFGPGTRLTVT.

In its sample, this clone was seen a few times. This chain uses TRBV29-1 with TRBJ2-1, with D possibly TRBD1 on 5 matching bases. The germline V gene encodes CDR1 SQVTM and CDR2 ANQGSEA. The germline V and J ends were trimmed by 6 bases and 2 bases, with 8 bases remaining between them. This CDR3 has 12 amino acids. DNA of the CDR3: TGCAGCGTAGGACATCCCTACAATGAGCAGTTCTTC. Its protein is CSVGHPYNEQFF.

This chain connects TRBV30 to TRBJ2-1; D gene unclear. The CDR3 loop spans 15 amino acids. CDR1 GTSNPN and CDR2 SVGIG come from the germline V gene (reference sequence). Trimming removed 0 bases at V and 0 bases at J, with 9 bases between. Written as DNA, the CDR3 is TGTGCCTGGAGTGTTGATGGCAGCTCCTACAATGAGCAGTTCTTC. Protein: CAWSVDGSSYNEQFF.

This clone was detected only a few times. V gene TRBV5-1 combines with J gene TRBJ2-3; TRBD2 aligns across 7 bases. Germline V gives CDR1 SGHRS, CDR2 YFSETQ. V gave up 9 bases and J gave up 2 bases; unmatched junction bases: 12. The CDR3 sequence is 15 residues long. The CDR3 DNA follows: TGCGCCAACTCCTCAGCGGGACCAGACACAGATACGCAGTATTTT. It encodes CANSSAGPDTDTQYF.

The chain uses TRBV10-3 and TRBJ2-7, with TRBD2 matching over 7 bases. Germline V gene sequence: CDR1 ENHRY, CDR2 SYGVKD. This CDR3 has 11 residues. The ends lost 10 bases at V and 3 bases at J; junction bases unmatched: 3. CDR3 DNA: TGTGCCACCGGACTAGTCTACGAGCAGTACTTC. It specifies CATGLVYEQYF.

DNA of the CDR3: TGCGCCAGCAGCGGGGCCGGACAGGGGAACGAGCAGTACTTC. Residues: CASSGAGQGNEQYF. The chain combines TRBV5-1 with TRBJ2-7, with TRBD1 matching over 9 bases. V lost 4 bases, J lost 5 bases, and 7 bases stayed unmatched. The CDR3 runs 14 residues. CDR1 and CDR2 (germline): SGHRS, YFSETQ.